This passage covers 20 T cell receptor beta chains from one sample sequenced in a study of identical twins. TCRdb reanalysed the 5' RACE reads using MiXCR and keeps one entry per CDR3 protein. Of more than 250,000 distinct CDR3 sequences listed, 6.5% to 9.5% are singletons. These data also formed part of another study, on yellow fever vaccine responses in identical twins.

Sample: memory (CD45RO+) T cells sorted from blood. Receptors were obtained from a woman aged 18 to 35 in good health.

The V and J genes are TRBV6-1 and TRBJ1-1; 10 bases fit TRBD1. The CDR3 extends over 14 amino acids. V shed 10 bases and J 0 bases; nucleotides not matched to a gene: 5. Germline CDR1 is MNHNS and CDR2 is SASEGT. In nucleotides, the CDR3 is TGTGCCATCGACAGGGGGCTCATGAACACTGAAGCTTTCTTT. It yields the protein CAIDRGLMNTEAFF.

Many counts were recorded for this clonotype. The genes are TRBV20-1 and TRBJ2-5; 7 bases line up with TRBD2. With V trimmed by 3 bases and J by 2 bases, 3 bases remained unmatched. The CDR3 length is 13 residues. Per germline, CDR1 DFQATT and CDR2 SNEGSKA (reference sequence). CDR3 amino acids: CSASWGGQETQYF. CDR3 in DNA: TGCAGTGCTAGTTGGGGAGGGCAAGAGACCCAGTACTTC.

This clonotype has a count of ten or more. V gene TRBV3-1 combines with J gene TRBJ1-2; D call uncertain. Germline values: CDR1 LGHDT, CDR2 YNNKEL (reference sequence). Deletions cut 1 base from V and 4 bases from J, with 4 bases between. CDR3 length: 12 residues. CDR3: CASSQALYGYTF. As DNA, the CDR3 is TGTGCCAGCAGCCAAGCCCTCTATGGCTACACCTTC. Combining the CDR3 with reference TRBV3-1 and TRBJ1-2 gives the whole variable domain DTAVSQTPKYLVTQMGNDKSIKCEQNLGHDTMYWYKQDSKKFLKIMFSYNNKELIINETVPNRFSPKSPDKAHLNLHINSLELGDSAVYFCASSQALYGYTFGSGTRLTVV.

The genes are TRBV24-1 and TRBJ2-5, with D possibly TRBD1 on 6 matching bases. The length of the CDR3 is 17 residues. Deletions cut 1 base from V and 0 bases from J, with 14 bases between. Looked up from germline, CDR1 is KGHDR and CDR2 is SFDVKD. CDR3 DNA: TGTGCCACCAGTGATTTTGGGGGCGCGTCTGACCAAGAGACCCAGTACTTC. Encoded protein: CATSDFGGASDQETQYF.

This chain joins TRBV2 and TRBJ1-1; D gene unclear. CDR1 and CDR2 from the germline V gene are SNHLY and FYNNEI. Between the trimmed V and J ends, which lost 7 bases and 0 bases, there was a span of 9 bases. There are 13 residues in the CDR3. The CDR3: CASNVHVNTEAFF. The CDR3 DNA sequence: TGTGCCAGCAACGTACACGTGAACACTGAAGCTTTCTTT.

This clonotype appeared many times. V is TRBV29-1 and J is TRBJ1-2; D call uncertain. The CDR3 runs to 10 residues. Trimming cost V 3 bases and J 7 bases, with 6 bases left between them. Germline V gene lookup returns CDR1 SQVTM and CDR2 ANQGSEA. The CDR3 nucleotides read TGCAGCGTTGACGGTGGTGGCTACACCTTC. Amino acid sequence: CSVDGGGYTF.

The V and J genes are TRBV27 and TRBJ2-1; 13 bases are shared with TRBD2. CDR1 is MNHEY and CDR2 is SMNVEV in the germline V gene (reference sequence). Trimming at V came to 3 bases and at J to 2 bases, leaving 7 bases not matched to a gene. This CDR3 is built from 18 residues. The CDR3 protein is CASSFRFTSGRAYNEQFF. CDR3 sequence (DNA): TGTGCCAGCAGTTTCAGATTTACTAGCGGGAGGGCCTACAATGAGCAGTTCTTC.

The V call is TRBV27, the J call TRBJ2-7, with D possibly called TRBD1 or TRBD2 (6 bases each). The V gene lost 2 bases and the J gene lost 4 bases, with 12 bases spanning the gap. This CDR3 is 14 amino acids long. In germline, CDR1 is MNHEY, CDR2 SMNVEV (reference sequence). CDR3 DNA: TGTGCCAGCAGTTTACGAGGGGGGATTTACGAGCAGTACTTC. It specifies CASSLRGGIYEQYF.

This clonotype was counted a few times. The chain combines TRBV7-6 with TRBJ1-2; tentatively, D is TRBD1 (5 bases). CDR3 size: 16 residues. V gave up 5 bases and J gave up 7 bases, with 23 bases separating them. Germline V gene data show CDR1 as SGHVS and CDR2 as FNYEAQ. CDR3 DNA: TGTGCCAGCAGCCCAAATCCCATGGGGCAGGGCCTTGGCTACACCTTC. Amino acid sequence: CASSPNPMGQGLGYTF. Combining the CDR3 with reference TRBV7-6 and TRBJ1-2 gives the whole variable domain GAGVSQSPRYKVTKRGQDVALRCDPISGHVSLYWYRQALGQGPEFLTYFNYEAQQDKSGLPNDRFSAERPEGSISTLTIQRTEQRDSAMYRCASSPNPMGQGLGYTFGSGTRLTVV.

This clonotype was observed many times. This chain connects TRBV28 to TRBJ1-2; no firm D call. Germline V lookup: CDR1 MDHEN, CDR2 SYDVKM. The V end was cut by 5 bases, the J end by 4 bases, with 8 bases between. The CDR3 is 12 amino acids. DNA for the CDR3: TGTGCCAGCAGTGCGGACGCCTATGGCTACACCTTC. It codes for CASSADAYGYTF.

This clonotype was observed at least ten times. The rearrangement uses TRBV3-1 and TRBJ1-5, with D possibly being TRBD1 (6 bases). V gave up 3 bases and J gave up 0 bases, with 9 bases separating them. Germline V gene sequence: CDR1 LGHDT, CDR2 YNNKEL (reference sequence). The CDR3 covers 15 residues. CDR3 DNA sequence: TGTGCCAGCAGCCAGAGGGGGTATAGCAATCAGCCCCAGCATTTT. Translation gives CASSQRGYSNQPQHF.

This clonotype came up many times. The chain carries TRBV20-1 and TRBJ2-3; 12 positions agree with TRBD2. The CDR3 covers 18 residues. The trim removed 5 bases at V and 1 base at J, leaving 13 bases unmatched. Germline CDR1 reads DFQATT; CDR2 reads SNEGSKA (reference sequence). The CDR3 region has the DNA TGCAGTGCTTGTAGCCTAGCGGGAGGGACGTCTCGCACAGATACGCAGTATTTT. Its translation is CSACSLAGGTSRTDTQYF.

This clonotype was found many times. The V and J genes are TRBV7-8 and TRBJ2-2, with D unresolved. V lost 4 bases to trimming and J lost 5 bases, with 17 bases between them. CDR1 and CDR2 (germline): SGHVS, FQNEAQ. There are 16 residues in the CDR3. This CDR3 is CASSSSGAPTTGELFF. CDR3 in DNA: TGTGCCAGCAGCTCATCTGGTGCTCCGACGACCGGGGAGCTGTTTTTT.

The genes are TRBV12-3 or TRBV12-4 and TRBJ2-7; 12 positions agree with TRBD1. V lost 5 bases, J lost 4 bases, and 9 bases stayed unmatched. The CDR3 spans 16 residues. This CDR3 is CASSLGTGGIGYEQYF. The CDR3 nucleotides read TGTGCCAGCAGTCTGGGGACAGGGGGCATCGGGTACGAGCAGTACTTC.

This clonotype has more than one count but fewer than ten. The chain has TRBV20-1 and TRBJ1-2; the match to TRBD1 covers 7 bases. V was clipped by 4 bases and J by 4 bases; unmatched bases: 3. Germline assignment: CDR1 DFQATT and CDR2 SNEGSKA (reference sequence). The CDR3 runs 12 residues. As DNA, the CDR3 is TGCAGTGCTAACGAGGGGGCCTATGGCTACACCTTC. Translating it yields CSANEGAYGYTF.

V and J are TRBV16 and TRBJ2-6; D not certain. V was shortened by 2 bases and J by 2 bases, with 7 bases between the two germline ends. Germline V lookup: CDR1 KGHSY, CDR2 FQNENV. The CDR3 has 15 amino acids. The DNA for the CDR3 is TGTGCCAGCAGCCAAGACAACCCTGGGGCCAACGTCCTGACTTTC. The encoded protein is CASSQDNPGANVLTF.

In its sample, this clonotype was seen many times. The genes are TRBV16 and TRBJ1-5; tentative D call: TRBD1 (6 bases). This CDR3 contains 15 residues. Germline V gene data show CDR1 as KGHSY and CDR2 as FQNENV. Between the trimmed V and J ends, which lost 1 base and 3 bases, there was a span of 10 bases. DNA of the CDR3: TGTGCCAGCAGCCAATTCGGGACAAACAATCAGCCCCAGCATTTT. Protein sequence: CASSQFGTNNQPQHF.

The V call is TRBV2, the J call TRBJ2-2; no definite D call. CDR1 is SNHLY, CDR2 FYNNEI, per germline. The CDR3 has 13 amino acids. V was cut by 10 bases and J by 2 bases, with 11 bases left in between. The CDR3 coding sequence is TGTGCCACCCAAACAATTAACACCGGGGAGCTGTTTTTT. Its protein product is CATQTINTGELFF.

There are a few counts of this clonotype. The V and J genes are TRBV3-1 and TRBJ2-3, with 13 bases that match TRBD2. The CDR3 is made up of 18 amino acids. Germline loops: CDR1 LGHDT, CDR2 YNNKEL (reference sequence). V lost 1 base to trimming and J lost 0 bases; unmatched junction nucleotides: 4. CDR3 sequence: CASSQGQGLAGSTDTQYF. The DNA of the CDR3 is TGTGCCAGCAGCCAAGGGCAGGGACTAGCGGGGAGCACAGATACGCAGTATTTT.

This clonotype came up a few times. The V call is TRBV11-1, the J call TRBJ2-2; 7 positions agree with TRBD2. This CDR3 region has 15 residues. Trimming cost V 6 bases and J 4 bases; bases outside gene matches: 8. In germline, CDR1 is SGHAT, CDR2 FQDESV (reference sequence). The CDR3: CASRKWRGSTGELFF. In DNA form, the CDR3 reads TGTGCCAGCAGAAAGTGGCGGGGGAGCACCGGGGAGCTGTTTTTT.